A single sample is the source of the 11 T cell receptor beta chains below, sequenced in a study of shared clonotypes between healthy human individuals. Method: immunoSEQ multiplex PCR; TCRdb's copy keeps in-frame clones and lacks some. The sample yields about 580,000 clones, 95% to 98% seen once. Selected positively for CCR7 and CD45RO-negative, naive CD8 cells excluded terminally differentiated effector memory CD45RA+ cells. Specimen: naive CD8+ T cells sorted from blood. Receptor source: a man in his thirties or forties in good health.

V and J are TRBV13 and TRBJ2-7; D possibly corresponds to TRBD2 (5 bases). Germline assignment: CDR1 PRHDT and CDR2 FYEKMQ (reference sequence). The V and J ends lost 2 bases and 2 bases respectively, with 16 bases between them. This CDR3 has 16 amino acids. CDR3 nucleotides: TGTGCCAGCAGCTTAAATATGGGAGTACGGGCCTACGAGCAGTACTTC. Encoded protein: CASSLNMGVRAYEQYF.

This clone was picked up one time. This chain connects TRBV28 to TRBJ2-7; D might be TRBD2 (8 bases). V lost 7 bases and J lost 0, with 13 bases in between. This CDR3 has 14 amino acids. CDR1 is MDHEN, CDR2 SYDVKM, per germline. CDR3 region: CASNSGDSSYEQYF. The DNA for the CDR3 is TGTGCCAGCAATAGCGGGGACAGCTCCTACGAGCAGTACTTC.

In this sample, this clone turned up once. V usage is TRBV18 and J usage is TRBJ2-7; a weak D match, TRBD2 (5 bases). The ends were cut back, 0 bases at V and 0 bases at J, with 9 bases in the middle. This CDR3 comprises 15 residues. Germline CDR1 and CDR2: KGHSH and LQKENI. CDR3 DNA sequence: TGTGCCAGCTCACCACCGAGCGGACGCTCCTACGAGCAGTACTTC. Amino acid sequence: CASSPPSGRSYEQYF.

The V call is TRBV6-6, the J call TRBJ2-7; no clear D. This CDR3 is 15 amino acids long. With 0 bases removed from V and 4 bases from J, the gap between germline ends came to 13 bases. CDR1 is MNHNY and CDR2 is SVGAGI in the germline V gene (reference sequence). The chain's CDR3 is CASSYSQETSYEQYF. The CDR3 DNA reads as TGTGCCAGCAGTTACTCGCAGGAAACGAGTTACGAGCAGTACTTC.

In DNA, the CDR3 is TGTGCCAGCAGCTTTCCCCCGGGCAGTGGAAACACCATATATTTT. Translating gives CASSFPPGSGNTIYF. The rearrangement joins TRBV7-9 to TRBJ1-3; D gene ambiguous. CDR3 length: 15 amino acids. Germline V CDR1 and CDR2: SEHNR, FQNEAQ (reference sequence). V was cut by 3 bases and J by 3 bases, with 12 bases left in between.

The chain is built from TRBV18 and TRBJ2-7; D is ambiguous. The germline V gene encodes CDR1 KGHSH and CDR2 LQKENI. V was cut by 3 bases and J by 0 bases, with 9 bases left in between. The CDR3 loop spans 14 amino acids. Written as DNA, the CDR3 is TGTGCCAGCTCACCGGGCAGCACCTCCTACGAGCAGTACTTC. Protein product: CASSPGSTSYEQYF.

This chain connects TRBV9 to TRBJ2-1; 14 nucleotides line up with TRBD2. This CDR3 comprises 18 residues. The V gene's germline CDR1 is SGDLS and CDR2 YYNGEE. With 3 bases clipped from V and 2 bases from J, the junction kept 7 bases outside the gene matches. The CDR3 DNA reads as TGTGCCAGCAGCGCCCGGACTAGCGGGAGGCCTCCCTACAATGAGCAGTTCTTC. Protein sequence: CASSARTSGRPPYNEQFF.

The chain combines TRBV14 with TRBJ1-2, with D unclear. Germline V gives CDR1 SGHDN, CDR2 FVKESK. V was clipped by 1 base and J by 5 bases, with 8 bases between them. This CDR3 region has 13 residues. CDR3 loop: CASSQVTGYGYTF. CDR3 in DNA: TGTGCCAGCAGCCAAGTGACGGGGTATGGCTACACCTTC.

V and J are TRBV25-1 and TRBJ1-1; 7 nucleotides match TRBD1. Losses at the gene ends were 2 bases for V and 1 base for J; bases not matched to a gene: 4. Per the germline V gene, CDR1 is MGHDK and CDR2 is SYGVNS. The CDR3 loop spans 15 amino acids. CDR3 region: CASSEVGGANTEAFF. The CDR3 nucleotides are TGTGCCAGCAGTGAAGTAGGGGGCGCGAACACTGAAGCTTTCTTT.

This chain connects TRBV28 to TRBJ2-1; weak D call: TRBD2 (5 bases). The length of the CDR3 is 14 residues. With 8 bases removed from V and 1 base from J, the gap between germline ends came to 12 bases. Germline V CDR1 and CDR2: MDHEN, SYDVKM. The DNA for the CDR3 is TGTGCCAGCCGGGGTTTTGGTTCCTACAATGAGCAGTTCTTC. It is translated as CASRGFGSYNEQFF.

The chain uses TRBV5-6 and TRBJ2-1, with D possibly matching TRBD2 (6 bases). V lost 2 bases and J lost 5, with 8 bases in between. The germline CDR1 and CDR2 sequences are SGHDT and YYEEEE. The CDR3 has 13 residues. The CDR3 protein is CASSFSGNNEQFF. CDR3 DNA sequence: TGTGCCAGCAGCTTTAGCGGAAACAATGAGCAGTTCTTC.